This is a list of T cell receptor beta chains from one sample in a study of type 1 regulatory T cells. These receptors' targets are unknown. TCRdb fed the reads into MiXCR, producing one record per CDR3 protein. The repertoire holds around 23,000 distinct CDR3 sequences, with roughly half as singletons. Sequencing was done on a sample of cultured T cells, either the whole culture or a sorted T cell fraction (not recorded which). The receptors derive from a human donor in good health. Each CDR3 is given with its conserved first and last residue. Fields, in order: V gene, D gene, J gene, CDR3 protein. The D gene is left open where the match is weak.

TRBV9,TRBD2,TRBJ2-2,CASSGRQTSGGLLTGELFF
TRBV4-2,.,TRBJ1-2,CASSSDAYGYTF
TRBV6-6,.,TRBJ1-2,CASREGNYGYTF
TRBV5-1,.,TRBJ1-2,CASRLTEVYGYTF
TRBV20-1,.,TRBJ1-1,CNAGGNTEAFF
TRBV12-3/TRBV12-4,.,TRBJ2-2,CASRRTHRGTGELFF
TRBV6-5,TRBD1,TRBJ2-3,CASSLRTGGARYTQYF
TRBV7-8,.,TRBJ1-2,CASSPTRGQGYTF
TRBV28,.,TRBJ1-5,CASRGRPGGNQPQHF
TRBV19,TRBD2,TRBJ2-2,CASSIMGLAGVGTGELFF
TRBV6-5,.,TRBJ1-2,CASRSTGGQRGGYTF
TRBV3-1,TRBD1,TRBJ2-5,CASSRGTGQETQYF
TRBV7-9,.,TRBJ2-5,CASSLGSGGETQYF
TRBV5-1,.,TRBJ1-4,CASSSGVLREEKLFF